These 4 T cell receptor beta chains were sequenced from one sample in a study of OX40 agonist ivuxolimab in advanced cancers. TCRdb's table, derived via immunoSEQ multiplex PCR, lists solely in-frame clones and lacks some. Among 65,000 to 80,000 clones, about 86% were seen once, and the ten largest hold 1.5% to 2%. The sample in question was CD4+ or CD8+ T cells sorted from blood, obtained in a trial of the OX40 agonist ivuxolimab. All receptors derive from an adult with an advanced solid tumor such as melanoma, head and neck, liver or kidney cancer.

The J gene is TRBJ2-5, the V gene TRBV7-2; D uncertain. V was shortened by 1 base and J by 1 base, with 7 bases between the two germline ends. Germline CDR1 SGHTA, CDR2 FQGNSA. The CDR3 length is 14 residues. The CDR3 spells CASSLDGLQETQYF. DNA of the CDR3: TGTGCCAGCAGCTTAGATGGCCTCCAAGAGACCCAGTACTTC.

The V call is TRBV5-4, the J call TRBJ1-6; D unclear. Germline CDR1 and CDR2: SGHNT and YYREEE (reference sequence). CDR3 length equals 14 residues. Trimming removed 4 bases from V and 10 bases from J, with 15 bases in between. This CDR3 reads CASSLQVLWSPLHF. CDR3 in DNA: TGTGCCAGCAGCCTTCAGGTCTTATGGTCACCCCTCCACTTT. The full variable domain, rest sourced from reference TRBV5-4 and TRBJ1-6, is ETGVTQSPTHLIKTRGQQVTLRCSSQSGHNTVSWYQQALGQGPQFIFQYYREEENGRGNFPPRFSGLQFPNYSSELNVNALELDDSALYLCASSLQVLWSPLHFGNGTRLTVT.

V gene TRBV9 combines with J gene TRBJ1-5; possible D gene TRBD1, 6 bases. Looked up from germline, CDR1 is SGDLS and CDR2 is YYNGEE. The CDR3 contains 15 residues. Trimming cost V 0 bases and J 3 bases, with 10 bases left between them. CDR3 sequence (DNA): TGTGCCAGCAGCGTAGGGGGGGACAACAATCAGCCCCAGCATTTT. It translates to CASSVGGDNNQPQHF.

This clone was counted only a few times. DNA of the CDR3: TGTGCCAGCAGCTTCGCCGGGACAGGGCCCTACGAGCAGTACTTC. It encodes CASSFAGTGPYEQYF. V and J are TRBV5-5 and TRBJ2-7; 9 nucleotides align to TRBD1. J gave up 2 bases and V 2 bases, and 5 bases lay outside the gene matches. The CDR3 runs to 15 residues. In germline, CDR1 is SGHKS, CDR2 YYEKEE (reference sequence).